This TCR beta chain was captured in a study of T cells after posttransplantation cyclophosphamide. This CDR3 comprises 13 residues. Germline-derived CDR1 and CDR2 are SGHRS and YFSETQ. J was trimmed by 4 bases and V by 9 bases; bases with no gene match: 9. Cyclophosphamide on days +3 and +4 followed busulfan-fludarabine conditioning and a marrow graft. This table comes from immunoSEQ multiplex PCR, and its TCRdb copy is limited to in-frame clones, with some not included. The record shows around 3,000 clones for this sample, with no singletons present. This clone has ten or more counts. The antigen is unknown. Study outcomes and limitations: Donor CD8+ memory clones often dominated recipient blood repertoires at later times. After PTCy, TRB diversity resembled that of CNI/methotrexate controls. Skin or GI-infiltrating T cells shared few TRB sequences with blood.

This material consisted of PBMCs, taken after allogeneic stem cell transplant with posttransplant cyclophosphamide. The gene calls are TRBV5-1 and TRBJ1-2; TRBD1 matches at 7 bases. The clonotype was recovered from a young adult male patient who received an allogeneic stem cell transplant from a related donor, was CMV-positive, and had acute GVHD only. Some T cells may be graft donor cells. CDR3 amino acids: CAKTGQILYGYTF. The CDR3 region has the DNA TGCGCCAAGACGGGACAGATCCTCTATGGCTACACCTTC.